The entry below describes one TCR beta chain. The data were taken from a study of T cell changes during pregnancy in multiple sclerosis. CDR3 length: 17 amino acids. J was trimmed by 0 bases and V by 1 base; bases with no gene match: 8. CDR1 is MGHRA and CDR2 is YSYEKL in the germline V gene. TCRdb keeps only in-frame clones here, not all; method: immunoSEQ multiplex PCR. The data contain 40,000 to 60,000 clones, about 91% of them singletons. V usage is TRBV4-1 and J usage is TRBJ1-2, with TRBD1 matching 7 bases. This material consisted of CD8+ T cells from peripheral blood mononuclear cells, taken after pregnancy. The TCR was taken from a female donor with multiple sclerosis, enrolled in a pregnancy study. CDR3 in DNA: TGCGCCAGCAGCCAAGTCGGGACAGAGGAAGCTAACTATGGCTACACCTTC. Protein product: CASSQVGTEEANYGYTF.